This T cell receptor beta chain stems from a study of blood T cell repertoires in COVID-19. Overall study context: Samples taken during acute and convalescent COVID-19 were collected in the United States, Italy and Spain.

The V end was cut by 1 base, the J end by 0 bases, with 9 bases between. Looked up from germline, CDR1 is LNHDA and CDR2 is SQIVND (reference sequence). This CDR3 spans 16 amino acids. Libraries were prepared by immunoSEQ multiplex PCR; TCRdb keeps only in-frame clonotypes and omits some of them. This sample has approximately 110,000 clones; 75% to 90% occur once, and the top ten carry 6.6%. J is TRBJ1-4 and V is TRBV19, with a tentative D call TRBD1 (5 bases). Sequencing input: peripheral blood. This receptor was taken from a woman aged 50 to 60 with acute or convalescent COVID-19. CDR3 sequence (DNA): TGTGCCAGTAGTATAGTTGGACAAGCAACTAATGAAAAACTGTTTTTT. Translating gives CASSIVGQATNEKLFF.